Shown below are 29 T cell receptor beta chains from a single sample sequenced in a study of T-cell reconstitution after alpha-beta-depleted transplantation in children. Unique molecular identifiers featured in how the TCRbeta library was prepared. Using its own MiXCR run on the PCR reads, TCRdb lists one record per CDR3 protein. Here the sample spans some 300,000 distinct CDR3 sequences, 10% being singletons. Sequenced here: PBMCs, sampled before TCRalphabeta/CD19-depleted stem cell transplant. The receptors derive from a boy in the first two years of life with acute myeloid leukemia, due to receive a stem cell transplant.

This chain joins TRBV20-1 and TRBJ2-3; D is uncertain. The germline V gene has CDR1 DFQATT and CDR2 SNEGSKA (reference sequence). The length of the CDR3 is 17 residues. The CDR3 coding sequence is TGCTGCGCTAGAGGCGGCCCGCCGGAACCGTCGCACGGTACGCAGTATTTT. Translating it yields CCARGGPPEPSHGTQYF.

The chain links TRBV12-3 or TRBV12-4 to TRBJ2-1, with D unresolved. The V and J ends lost 7 bases and 2 bases respectively, with 9 bases between them. CDR3 length: 13 residues. The CDR3 DNA reads as TGTGCCAGCAAGATTCTACCCTACAATGAGCAGTTCTTC. It is translated as CASKILPYNEQFF.

In this sample, this clonotype turned up many times. The junction does not match germline at one end; this may be a read error. The rearrangement joins TRBV2 to TRBJ2-3; no firm D call. CDR1 and CDR2 (germline): SNHLY, FYNNEI. CDR3 length: 11 residues. The CDR3 protein is CASSAETSWKF. The CDR3 nucleotides are TGTGCCAGCAGCGCCGAGACAAGTTGGAAGTTT.

The chain carries TRBV27 and TRBJ2-2; 8 nucleotides agree with TRBD1. CDR1 is MNHEY, CDR2 SMNVEV, per germline (reference sequence). The CDR3 consists of 16 residues. The V and J ends lost 5 bases and 2 bases, in that order; junction bases with no gene match: 7. The CDR3 region has the DNA TGTGCCAGCAGTCCCCTCGGGACAGGCAACACCGGGGAGCTGTTTTTT. Translation gives CASSPLGTGNTGELFF.

In DNA form, the CDR3 reads TGTGCCAGTAGTGCCCCAGGGAGGTTCTATGGCTACACCTTC. Amino acids: CASSAPGRFYGYTF. The chain links TRBV19 to TRBJ1-2, with a tentative D call TRBD1 (5 bases). Germline V lookup: CDR1 LNHDA, CDR2 SQIVND (reference sequence). The CDR3 runs to 14 residues. The germline V and J ends were trimmed by 5 bases and 4 bases, with 14 bases remaining between them.

For this clonotype: A single base separates this from a much larger clone, so it may be a read error. The genes are TRBV12-3 or TRBV12-4 and TRBJ2-1; TRBD2 matches at 12 bases. This CDR3 comprises 19 residues. CDR3 amino acids: CASCLARLAGDRDHNEQFF. CDR3 bases: TGTGCCAGCTGTTTAGCGCGACTAGCGGGAGACAGGGACCACAATGAGCAGTTCTTC.

With respect to this clonotype: This may come from a read error, since a much larger clone is one base off. The chain employs TRBV4-3 and TRBJ2-7; D may be TRBD1 or TRBD2 (6 bases each). The CDR3 has 13 amino acids. Germline V CDR1 and CDR2: LGHNA, YSLEER. Trimming stripped 0 bases from V and 6 bases from J, with 9 bases between. The CDR3 loop reads CASSQEGGGEQYF. CDR3 nucleotides: TGCGCCAGCAGCCAAGAAGGGGGAGGCGAGCAGTACTTC.

This clonotype was seen a few times. The chain joins TRBV6-1 to TRBJ2-5; tentatively, D is TRBD1 or TRBD2 (5 bases each). This CDR3 is 15 amino acids long. CDR1 and CDR2 (germline): MNHNS, SASEGT. V was cut by 6 bases and J by 5 bases, with 19 bases left in between. CDR3 coding DNA: TGTGCCAGCAGAAACGGCGATTGGGACGGGGAGACCCAGTACTTC. It encodes CASRNGDWDGETQYF.

This clonotype was recorded at least ten times. The rearrangement links TRBV4-2 to TRBJ2-7; possible D gene TRBD1, 5 bases. The CDR3 spans 14 residues. Looked up from germline, CDR1 is LGHNA and CDR2 is YNFKEQ. V was clipped by 0 bases and J by 5 bases, with 11 bases between them. Written as DNA, the CDR3 is TGTGCCAGCAGCCAAGACAGGGTAGGCAACGAGCAGTACTTC. Protein sequence: CASSQDRVGNEQYF.

This chain uses TRBV27 with TRBJ2-2, with D hard to call. The germline gives CDR1 MNHEY, CDR2 SMNVEV (reference sequence). The CDR3 is 12 residues long. V was cut by 6 bases and J by 4 bases, with 6 bases left in between. The CDR3 region is CASRGSTGELFF. CDR3 bases: TGTGCCAGCAGGGGATCCACCGGGGAGCTGTTTTTT.

The sample holds a few counts of this clonotype. This chain connects TRBV6-6 to TRBJ2-5, with 7 bases aligning to TRBD2. The CDR3 runs to 13 residues. The J segment lost 7 bases and the V segment lost 5 bases, leaving 7 bases of the junction unmatched. Germline V gene data show CDR1 as MNHNY and CDR2 as SVGAGI (reference sequence). CDR3 residues: CASSPGTIATQYF. CDR3 nucleotides: TGTGCCAGCAGTCCCGGGACTATTGCGACCCAGTACTTC.

CDR3 nucleotide sequence: TGTGCTAGTGGTTTGGTATTAATTCCCAGGGCCTCGAACACCGGGGAGCTGTTTTTT. It encodes CASGLVLIPRASNTGELFF. The chain uses TRBV12-5 and TRBJ2-2, with D possibly matching TRBD1 (5 bases). V was trimmed by 0 bases and J by 0 bases, leaving 17 bases between them. Germline lookup yields CDR1 LGHNT and CDR2 FRNRAP. The CDR3 extends over 19 amino acids.

To note about this clonotype: This may be a read error: a much more frequent sequence differs by one nucleotide. This rearrangement joins TRBV20-1 to TRBJ2-3; D could derive from TRBD1 or TRBD2 (6 bases each). Germline loops: CDR1 DFQATT, CDR2 SNEGSKA (reference sequence). The CDR3 runs to 13 residues. CDR3 coding DNA: TGCAGTGCTAGAGAGACTAGGACAGATAGGCAGTATTTT. Amino acids: CSARETRTDRQYF.

Turning to this clonotype: Possible read error: a much larger clone is one base away. The gene calls are TRBV4-2 and TRBJ2-1; the D gene is possibly TRBD1 (6 bases). The CDR3 has 17 amino acids. Germline CDR1 reads LGHNA; CDR2 reads YNFKEQ. The CDR3 sequence is CASSPEQGPARDNEQIF. The CDR3 DNA reads as TGTGCCAGCAGCCCCGAGCAGGGACCAGCGAGGGACAATGAGCAGATCTTC.

This clonotype was counted many times. The chain recombines TRBV5-1 with TRBJ1-4, with D unresolved. Germline CDR1 SGHRS, CDR2 YFSETQ. The CDR3 loop spans 15 amino acids. V was shortened by 0 bases and J by 4 bases, with 10 bases between the two germline ends. CDR3 sequence reads: CASSLVTADNEKLFF. The CDR3 DNA reads as TGCGCCAGCAGCTTGGTTACGGCTGATAATGAAAAACTGTTTTTT.

This clonotype came up many times. V usage is TRBV7-9 and J usage is TRBJ2-4; D is unclear. Trimming removed 5 bases from V and 7 bases from J, with 15 bases in between. The CDR3 is made up of 14 amino acids. CDR1 is SEHNR, CDR2 FQNEAQ, per germline (reference sequence). The CDR3 sequence is CASSPRNTENIQYF. The DNA of the CDR3 is TGTGCCAGCAGCCCCCGGAACACGGAGAACATTCAGTACTTC.

This clonotype came up many times. This likely comes from a read error, as the CDR3 has no conserved phenylalanine or tryptophan at its end. It is unclear where the CDR3 begins or ends on the DNA, so no DNA is shown, and the CDR3 is as TCRdb lists it. The V gene is TRBV7-9, the J gene TRBJ1-2; the D call in the table, TRBD1, was not verified against the DNA. Germline CDR1 and CDR2: SEHNR and FQNEAQ (reference sequence). Counting both end residues, the CDR3 totals 15 amino acids. CDR3 protein: CASSLDVGTPSQLLV.

This clonotype was detected many times. The chain recombines TRBV4-2 with TRBJ2-5; TRBD2 agrees at 12 bases. Unmatched junction bases numbered 8, after V lost 1 base and J lost 5 bases. CDR1 is LGHNA and CDR2 is YNFKEQ in the germline V gene. The length of the CDR3 is 17 residues. This CDR3 reads CASSQGLAGAGGETQYF. The DNA for the CDR3 is TGTGCCAGCAGCCAAGGACTAGCGGGGGCTGGAGGGGAGACCCAGTACTTC.

This chain links TRBV6-5 with TRBJ1-2; TRBD1 might be the D (5 bases). The CDR3 consists of 15 residues. Deletions cut 0 bases from V and 4 bases from J, with 12 bases between. Germline lookup yields CDR1 MNHEY and CDR2 SVGAGI. The CDR3 region is CASSYSQDPGYGYTF. Here the CDR3 DNA reads TGTGCCAGCAGTTACTCACAGGATCCGGGCTATGGCTACACCTTC.

This clonotype has ten or more counts. The chain combines TRBV10-3 with TRBJ2-4, with D perhaps TRBD1 (5 bases). CDR1 is ENHRY, CDR2 SYGVKD, per germline. V was trimmed by 0 bases and J by 0 bases, leaving 12 bases between them. The CDR3 is 17 residues long. Written as DNA, the CDR3 is TGTGCCATCAGTGAGTCAGGGGATTGGTTAGCCAAAAACATTCAGTACTTC. Amino acid sequence: CAISESGDWLAKNIQYF.

This clonotype was counted at least ten times. The chain has TRBV5-1 and TRBJ2-3; 8 bases align to TRBD1. This CDR3 spans 15 amino acids. J was trimmed by 5 bases and V by 2 bases; bases with no gene match: 7. Germline V gene lookup returns CDR1 SGHRS and CDR2 YFSETQ. DNA for the CDR3: TGCGCCAGCAGCTTAGCGCAGGGGGCTGGAGATACGCAGTATTTT. It codes for CASSLAQGAGDTQYF.

In its sample, this clonotype was seen many times. This chain connects TRBV3-1 to TRBJ2-1, with 8 positions matching TRBD1. This CDR3 is built from 17 residues. Germline assignment: CDR1 LGHDT and CDR2 YNNKEL (reference sequence). The junction had 10 bases not matched to a gene; V was cut back by 4 bases and J by 2 bases. The CDR3 protein is CASSPLSTGAPYNEQFF. CDR3 nucleotides: TGTGCCAGCAGCCCTCTATCGACAGGGGCCCCCTACAATGAGCAGTTCTTC.

J is TRBJ2-2 and V is TRBV24-1, with 9 positions matching TRBD1. Germline V gene sequence: CDR1 KGHDR, CDR2 SFDVKD. This CDR3 is 20 amino acids long. V trimming: 0 bases; J trimming: 0 bases; junction bases outside the gene matches: 10. CDR3 DNA: TGTGCCACCAGTGATTTGCCGGGACAGGGAAGGGGAACGAACACCGGGGAGCTGTTTTTT. It is translated as CATSDLPGQGRGTNTGELFF.

This clonotype was seen a handful of times. This chain links TRBV12-3 or TRBV12-4 with TRBJ2-1; possibly TRBD2 for D (5 bases). The CDR3 runs 13 residues. Trimming shortened V by 6 bases and J by 3 bases, and 9 bases separated the two germline ends. The CDR3, as DNA: TGTGCCAGCAGACTAGGGCTCTACAATGAGCAGTTCTTC. Residues: CASRLGLYNEQFF.

This clonotype was observed a single time. The chain has TRBV12-5 and TRBJ2-1; 15 nucleotides agree with TRBD2. The CDR3 is 17 amino acids. V shed 7 bases and J 4 bases; nucleotides not matched to a gene: 8. CDR1 and CDR2 (germline): LGHNT, FRNRAP. CDR3 loop: CASDSRTSGGAYNEQFF. Written as DNA, the CDR3 is TGTGCTAGTGATTCCAGGACTAGCGGGGGGGCATACAATGAGCAGTTCTTC.

This clonotype was seen many times. This chain joins TRBV12-3 or TRBV12-4 and TRBJ2-3; a weak D match, TRBD1 (5 bases). Trimming took 3 bases from V and 5 from J, leaving 12 bases between them. The CDR3 consists of 14 residues. The CDR3 nucleotides are TGTGCCAGCAGTTTGGCAGGGCTGGAAGATACGCAGTATTTT. This gives the protein CASSLAGLEDTQYF.

This clonotype has at least ten counts. The chain links TRBV25-1 to TRBJ2-3, with 10 bases aligning to TRBD2. The V gene end was trimmed by 8 bases and the J gene end by 5 bases; junction bases not matched to a gene: 7. The CDR3 contains 14 residues. Germline CDR1 reads MGHDK; CDR2 reads SYGVNS. The CDR3 coding sequence is TGTGCCAGCTACAGCGGGGGGGCCGAAGATACGCAGTATTTT. Its translation: CASYSGGAEDTQYF.

This clonotype was recorded at least ten times. CDR3 sequence (DNA): TGTGCCAGCAGCCTCTGGGATAATTACGAGCAGTACTTC. Translation: CASSLWDNYEQYF. V gene TRBV3-1 combines with J gene TRBJ2-7; D gene ambiguous. In germline, CDR1 is LGHDT, CDR2 YNNKEL (reference sequence). CDR3 size: 13 residues. The V end was cut by 4 bases, the J end by 4 bases, with 11 bases between.

The chain has TRBV10-3 and TRBJ2-2; TRBD2 might be the D (5 bases). The CDR3 runs to 13 residues. Trimming pared 6 bases from V and 5 bases from J, leaving 10 bases between. Germline V gene lookup returns CDR1 ENHRY and CDR2 SYGVKD. The CDR3 spells CAIRGARTGELFF. The CDR3 region has the DNA TGTGCCATCAGGGGAGCCCGAACCGGGGAGCTGTTTTTT.